Following are 21 T cell receptor beta chains from one sample sequenced in a study of blood T cell repertoires in COVID-19. Sequenced by immunoSEQ multiplex PCR; TCRdb stores in-frame clones only, minus some. The profile shows 350,000 to 400,000 clones, just over 90% of them singletons. The sequencing sample was made of PBMCs or T cells enriched from blood (not recorded which). The receptors shown here come from a woman in her 40s who had been exposed to COVID-19.

This chain links TRBV6-5 with TRBJ2-7, with D perhaps TRBD1 (5 bases). V was trimmed by 0 bases and J by 1 base, leaving 10 bases between them. This CDR3 spans 15 amino acids. CDR1 is MNHEY and CDR2 is SVGAGI in the germline V gene. The DNA for the CDR3 is TGTGCCAGCAGTTACTCGATTGGACATTCCTACGAGCAGTACTTC. Translating gives CASSYSIGHSYEQYF.

This chain joins TRBV5-1 and TRBJ1-2; TRBD1 matches 8 bases. The CDR3 consists of 14 residues. The V gene end was trimmed by 4 bases and the J gene end by 7 bases; junction bases not matched to a gene: 9. Germline V gives CDR1 SGHRS, CDR2 YFSETQ. As DNA, the CDR3 is TGCGCCAGCAGCGCTCCAGGACAGGGATCTGGCTACACCTTC. Encoded protein: CASSAPGQGSGYTF.

V and J are TRBV24-1 and TRBJ1-5; a possible D gene is TRBD1 (6 bases). This CDR3 is 13 amino acids long. Trimming shortened V by 8 bases and J by 3 bases, and 10 bases separated the two germline ends. Germline V CDR1 and CDR2: KGHDR, SFDVKD. The CDR3 coding sequence is TGTGCCACCACGACAGGAGACAATCAGCCCCAGCATTTT. Amino acid sequence: CATTTGDNQPQHF.

The chain recombines TRBV5-6 with TRBJ2-3, with TRBD1 as a possible D gene (6 bases). This CDR3 contains 15 residues. Deletions cut 4 bases from V and 1 base from J, with 13 bases between. Per the germline V gene, CDR1 is SGHDT and CDR2 is YYEEEE. The CDR3 region has the DNA TGTGCCAGCAGCCTCAGACAGGTGGGCACAGATACGCAGTATTTT. As protein: CASSLRQVGTDTQYF.

This chain connects TRBV6-1 to TRBJ1-2; the D is unclear. Trimming removed 2 bases at V and 5 bases at J, with 9 bases between. The CDR3 loop spans 13 amino acids. Germline CDR1 and CDR2: MNHNS and SASEGT. DNA of the CDR3: TGTGCCAGCAGTGAATATCGAGGTTATGGCTACACCTTC. Protein sequence: CASSEYRGYGYTF.

The gene calls are TRBV9 and TRBJ1-4; D uncertain. The CDR3 extends over 14 amino acids. V lost 0 bases, J lost 1 base, and 4 bases lay in between. Germline values: CDR1 SGDLS, CDR2 YYNGEE. In nucleotides, the CDR3 is TGTGCCAGCAGCGTAGGCGGAACTAATGAAAAACTGTTTTTT. This gives the protein CASSVGGTNEKLFF.

This chain joins TRBV30 and TRBJ1-2; 7 positions agree with TRBD1. From germline, CDR1 is GTSNPN and CDR2 SVGIG (reference sequence). After removal of 3 bases from V and 5 bases from J, the junction contained 3 bases not matched to a gene. CDR3 size: 12 residues. CDR3 protein: CAWSPGGYGYTF. The CDR3, as DNA: TGTGCCTGGAGCCCAGGGGGGTATGGCTACACCTTC.

This rearrangement joins TRBV9 to TRBJ1-1; D is ambiguous. This CDR3 comprises 14 residues. Germline values: CDR1 SGDLS, CDR2 YYNGEE. V was pared by 0 bases and J by 3 bases, with 9 bases between. Here the CDR3 reads CASSVERSDTEAFF. The CDR3 DNA is TGTGCCAGCAGCGTAGAGAGGAGCGACACTGAAGCTTTCTTT.

The CDR3 DNA reads as TGTGCCAGCAGTCCAGGGACAGGGGGCATCGGGGAGCTGTTTTTT. Protein: CASSPGTGGIGELFF. The rearrangement joins TRBV7-3 to TRBJ2-2; 12 bases fit TRBD1. The V and J ends lost 6 bases and 7 bases, in that order; junction bases with no gene match: 6. The CDR3 loop spans 15 amino acids. Germline lookup yields CDR1 SGHTA and CDR2 FQGTGA.

The V and J genes are TRBV9 and TRBJ1-2; TRBD1 aligns across 8 bases. The CDR3 runs to 15 residues. The ends lost 0 bases at V and 5 bases at J; junction bases unmatched: 6. In germline, CDR1 is SGDLS, CDR2 YYNGEE. The CDR3 is CASSVERRGQYGYTF. As DNA, the CDR3 is TGTGCCAGCAGCGTAGAACGCAGGGGGCAGTATGGCTACACCTTC.

The rearrangement uses TRBV2 and TRBJ1-2, with D hard to call. Germline CDR1 is SNHLY and CDR2 is FYNNEI. The CDR3 has 14 amino acids. The V end was cut by 7 bases, the J end by 4 bases, with 16 bases between. The CDR3 sequence: CASNRDGSGYGYTF. The CDR3, as DNA: TGTGCCAGCAATAGGGATGGAAGCGGCTATGGCTACACCTTC. Full variable domain (rest looked up from reference TRBV2 and TRBJ1-2): EPEVTQTPSHQVTQMGQEVILRCVPISNHLYFYWYRQILGQKVEFLVSFYNNEISEKSEIFDDQFSVERPDGSNFTLKIRSTKLEDSAMYFCASNRDGSGYGYTFGSGTRLTVV.

V usage is TRBV7-9 and J usage is TRBJ2-1; possible D gene TRBD1, 7 bases. V was cut by 1 base and J by 1 base, with 11 bases left in between. CDR3 size: 16 residues. Germline V gene lookup returns CDR1 SEHNR and CDR2 FQNEAQ (reference sequence). CDR3 in amino acids: CASSLVQGRSYNEQFF. In DNA, the CDR3 is TGTGCCAGCAGCTTAGTACAGGGGAGGTCCTACAATGAGCAGTTCTTC. Supplemented by reference TRBV7-9 and TRBJ2-1, the full variable domain reads DTGVSQNPRHKITKRGQNVTFRCDPISEHNRLYWYRQTLGQGPEFLTYFQNEAQLEKSRLLSDRFSAERPKGSFSTLEIQRTEQGDSAMYLCASSLVQGRSYNEQFFGPGTRLTVL.

V gene TRBV11-2 combines with J gene TRBJ1-5, with D perhaps matching TRBD1 (6 bases). Trimming shortened V by 2 bases and J by 6 bases, and 14 bases separated the two germline ends. CDR1 and CDR2 (germline): SGHAT, FQNNGV. The CDR3 extends over 15 amino acids. CDR3 sequence: CASSLSGQQGQPQHF. The CDR3 coding sequence is TGTGCCAGCAGCTTATCCGGACAGCAAGGTCAGCCCCAGCATTTT.

The chain employs TRBV7-6 and TRBJ1-1; possibly TRBD1 for D (5 bases). The CDR3 totals 13 residues. Deletions cut 10 bases from V and 8 bases from J, with 20 bases between. Germline V CDR1 and CDR2: SGHVS, FNYEAQ. The CDR3 bases are TGTGCCACCTCAGGGTTATCAGCCTTAGAAGCTTTCTTT. Amino acid sequence: CATSGLSALEAFF.

The rearrangement joins TRBV5-5 to TRBJ1-1, with 9 bases matching TRBD1. The germline V gene has CDR1 SGHKS and CDR2 YYEKEE (reference sequence). The ends lost 4 bases at V and 8 bases at J; junction bases unmatched: 12. The CDR3 runs to 15 residues. In DNA, the CDR3 is TGTGCCAGCAGCCCGTTACAGGGGGCGCAAAGGGAAGCTTTCTTT. Its protein product is CASSPLQGAQREAFF.

The gene calls are TRBV10-2 and TRBJ1-6, with TRBD1 matching 10 bases. The germline V gene encodes CDR1 WSHSY and CDR2 SAAADI. There are 11 residues in the CDR3. The trim removed 8 bases at V and 15 bases at J, leaving 4 bases unmatched. The DNA of the CDR3 is TGCGCCAGCCGACAGGGGGCGGACCTCCACTTT. Protein: CASRQGADLHF.

The V and J genes are TRBV2 and TRBJ1-2; the match to TRBD1 covers 8 bases. Germline trimming cut 3 bases from V and 4 bases from J; bases unmatched to any gene: 10. This CDR3 comprises 16 residues. Germline V CDR1 and CDR2: SNHLY, FYNNEI. CDR3 in DNA: TGTGCCAGCAGTGATCCCCAGGGGGCGCTCGGCTATGGCTACACCTTC. This sequence encodes CASSDPQGALGYGYTF.

The V gene is TRBV7-8, the J gene TRBJ1-4; TRBD1 aligns across 7 bases. In germline, CDR1 is SGHVS, CDR2 FQNEAQ. The CDR3 runs 15 residues. The junction had 11 bases not matched to a gene; V was cut back by 4 bases and J by 9 bases. CDR3 region: CASSSDRVTFKKLFF. CDR3 nucleotides: TGTGCCAGCAGCTCCGACAGGGTTACTTTTAAAAAACTGTTTTTT.

The gene calls are TRBV30 and TRBJ2-2, with 10 bases fitting TRBD2. This CDR3 contains 14 residues. Per the germline V gene, CDR1 is GTSNPN and CDR2 is SVGIG (reference sequence). V gave up 2 bases and J gave up 9 bases; unmatched junction bases: 6. The DNA of the CDR3 is TGTGCCTGGAGTCTAGCGGGAGCGAGAAGGGAGCTGTTTTTT. It is translated as CAWSLAGARRELFF.

CDR3 nucleotides: TGTGCCAGCAGCCCGACGGACAGGGGGCTGCTCAATCAGCCCCAGCATTTT. Translation: CASSPTDRGLLNQPQHF. The V call is TRBV3-1 (or the pseudogene TRBV3-2), the J call TRBJ1-5; TRBD1 aligns across 11 bases. V shed 4 bases, J shed 3 bases, and the junction held 8 bases outside the gene matches. The CDR3 loop spans 17 amino acids. Germline V gene lookup returns CDR1 LGHDT and CDR2 YNNKEL (reference sequence).

In nucleotides, the CDR3 is TGTGCCAGCAGCCAAGATACAGTAGGGGTCAATGAGCAGTTCTTC. Its translation: CASSQDTVGVNEQFF. The chain recombines TRBV3-1 (or the pseudogene TRBV3-2) with TRBJ2-1, with D perhaps TRBD1 (5 bases). The V end lost 0 bases, the J end lost 6 bases, and 12 bases lay between the germline ends. The germline V gene encodes CDR1 LGHDT and CDR2 YNNKEL (reference sequence). The CDR3 contains 15 residues.